Shown below are 26 T cell receptor beta chains from a single sample sequenced in a study of T-cell reconstitution after alpha-beta-depleted transplantation in children. Construction of the TCRbeta library involved unique molecular identifiers. Each CDR3 protein gets one entry after TCRdb re-called the PCR reads with MiXCR. The sample includes 500,000 or so distinct CDR3 sequences, 32% seen only once; the top ten take 2.4%. The sequenced sample was PBMCs from the stem cell graft donor, obtained from the stem cell graft. The source is a human donor who donated a stem cell graft to a child with aplastic anemia.

This clonotype was observed a few times. J is TRBJ2-1 and V is TRBV12-3 or TRBV12-4, with a weak D call TRBD2 (5 bases). The CDR3 runs to 12 residues. Trimming removed 7 bases at V and 10 bases at J, with 14 bases between. The DNA of the CDR3 is TGTGCCAGCACCCGAGGGCCGCAGGAGCAGTTCTTC. This gives the protein CASTRGPQEQFF.

This sequence joins TRBV20-1 and TRBJ2-1, with D hard to call. V gave up 0 bases and J gave up 5 bases, with 8 bases separating them. Germline CDR1 is DFQATT and CDR2 is SNEGSKA (reference sequence). There are 13 residues in the CDR3. The CDR3 DNA reads as TGCAGTGCTAGAGATTACGGAAACAATGAGCAGTTCTTC. This encodes CSARDYGNNEQFF.

CDR3 protein: CASTHAGTSSTDTQYF. The DNA for the CDR3 is TGTGCCAGCACACACGCCGGGACTAGCTCCACAGATACGCAGTATTTT. J is TRBJ2-3 and V is TRBV12-3 or TRBV12-4; 9 bases are shared with TRBD2. The CDR3 extends over 16 amino acids. Germline trimming cut 7 bases from V and 2 bases from J; bases unmatched to any gene: 10.

The chain links TRBV5-5 to TRBJ2-4, with TRBD1 matching over 10 bases. The germline gives CDR1 SGHKS, CDR2 YYEKEE (reference sequence). With 3 bases clipped from V and 8 bases from J, the junction kept 14 bases outside the gene matches. The CDR3 covers 17 residues. The CDR3, as DNA: TGTGCCAGCAGCTCCCGGACAGGGGGGGATTTAGTGCACATTCAGTACTTC. Encoded protein: CASSSRTGGDLVHIQYF. Full variable domain (missing parts from reference TRBV5-5 and TRBJ2-4): DAGVTQSPTHLIKTRGQQVTLRCSPISGHKSVSWYQQVLGQGPQFIFQYYEKEERGRGNFPDRFSARQFPNYSSELNVNALLLGDSALYLCASSSRTGGDLVHIQYFGAGTRLSVL.

The chain combines TRBV5-1 with TRBJ2-3; the D is unclear. V gave up 2 bases and J gave up 0 bases, with 10 bases separating them. Germline values: CDR1 SGHRS, CDR2 YFSETQ. The CDR3 has 15 residues. CDR3 coding DNA: TGCGCCAGCAGCTTAGTTGGACCTAGCACAGATACGCAGTATTTT. This encodes CASSLVGPSTDTQYF. The variable domain in full, with the rest retrieved from reference TRBV5-1 and TRBJ2-3, is KAGVTQTPRYLIKTRGQQVTLSCSPISGHRSVSWYQQTPGQGLQFLFEYFSETQRNKGNFPGRFSGRQFSNSRSEMNVSTLELGDSALYLCASSLVGPSTDTQYFGPGTRLTVL.

This clonotype was found a few times. The chain uses TRBV7-6 and TRBJ2-1; D unclear. This CDR3 has 16 residues. V lost 2 bases and J 4 bases, leaving 15 bases between the germline ends. The germline CDR1 and CDR2 sequences are SGHVS and FNYEAQ. CDR3 residues: CASSLNPTPPYNEQFF. The CDR3 DNA is TGTGCCAGCAGCTTAAATCCAACTCCCCCTTACAATGAGCAGTTCTTC.

The J gene is TRBJ2-2, the V gene TRBV10-3, with 9 positions matching TRBD2. Losses at the gene ends were 10 bases for V and 3 bases for J; bases not matched to a gene: 15. This CDR3 has 17 amino acids. Germline loops: CDR1 ENHRY, CDR2 SYGVKD. The CDR3 DNA reads TGTGCCACGCTCGACCCAGCTAGCGGGGTCGACACCGGGGAGCTGTTTTTT. This encodes CATLDPASGVDTGELFF.

Only one count was recorded for this clonotype. Here the CDR3 DNA reads TGTGCCAGCAGCTTAGTGGGGGGGCTAGGGGCAGATACGCAGTATTTT. It yields the protein CASSLVGGLGADTQYF. This chain connects TRBV7-2 to TRBJ2-3; D is perhaps TRBD2 (7 bases). This CDR3 spans 16 amino acids. Germline V gene lookup returns CDR1 SGHTA and CDR2 FQGNSA. V gave up 1 base and J gave up 4 bases, with 15 bases separating them.

V is TRBV7-6 and J is TRBJ2-1, with 15 bases matching TRBD2. The germline V gene has CDR1 SGHVS and CDR2 FNYEAQ. V was clipped by 5 bases and J by 6 bases; unmatched bases: 8. The CDR3 length is 17 residues. Here the CDR3 DNA reads TGTGCCAGCAGCCCTAGGGGGGGACTAGCGGGAGGCAATGAGCAGTTCTTC. This codes for CASSPRGGLAGGNEQFF.

The chain is built from TRBV28 and TRBJ1-4, with D possibly matching TRBD1 (5 bases). The CDR3 extends over 16 amino acids. Germline CDR1 and CDR2: MDHEN and SYDVKM. Trimming took 4 bases from V and 3 from J, leaving 15 bases between them. CDR3 sequence: CASSYIAKGSNEKLFF. CDR3 nucleotides: TGTGCCAGCAGTTATATCGCGAAGGGGTCTAATGAAAAACTGTTTTTT.

This clonotype was observed a few times. In DNA, the CDR3 is TGTGCCAGCAGTTTGACAGGGGCCTCTGGAAACACCATATATTTT. It translates to CASSLTGASGNTIYF. The J gene is TRBJ1-3, the V gene TRBV12-3 or TRBV12-4; 8 bases are shared with TRBD1. V lost 3 bases to trimming and J lost 0 bases; unmatched junction nucleotides: 1. The CDR3 spans 15 residues.

The chain carries TRBV5-1 and TRBJ1-2; TRBD1 is a possible D gene (6 bases). The CDR3 is made up of 15 amino acids. The V gene lost 0 bases and the J gene lost 3 bases, with 12 bases spanning the gap. The germline V gene has CDR1 SGHRS and CDR2 YFSETQ. The CDR3 sequence is CASSLESGEYYGYTF. The CDR3 bases are TGCGCCAGCAGCTTGGAATCAGGGGAATACTATGGCTACACCTTC.

The V call is TRBV7-2, the J call TRBJ1-5; possibly TRBD1 for D (5 bases). The V end lost 4 bases, the J end lost 8 bases, and 9 bases lay between the germline ends. The CDR3 spans 12 residues. The germline V gene has CDR1 SGHTA and CDR2 FQGNSA. The CDR3: CASSSGIKPQHF. CDR3 DNA sequence: TGTGCCAGCAGCTCAGGGATTAAGCCCCAGCATTTT.

In this sample, this clonotype turned up a few times. The chain joins TRBV12-3 or TRBV12-4 to TRBJ2-1, with D uncertain. The CDR3 extends over 16 amino acids. Between the trimmed V and J ends, which lost 3 bases and 0 bases, there was a span of 12 bases. In DNA, the CDR3 is TGTGCCAGCAGTTTTCATTCCGCTAGCTCCTACAATGAGCAGTTCTTC. Amino acids: CASSFHSASSYNEQFF.

This clonotype was detected only a few times. V is TRBV12-3 or TRBV12-4 and J is TRBJ1-3; D is unresolved. The CDR3 loop spans 14 amino acids. Trimming removed 4 bases from V and 2 bases from J, with 9 bases in between. The CDR3 nucleotides read TGTGCCAGCAGTTCTATGGGCGCTGGAAACACCATATATTTT. Translated: CASSSMGAGNTIYF.

The V and J genes are TRBV7-8 and TRBJ2-7, with a weak D call TRBD2 (6 bases). The germline CDR1 and CDR2 sequences are SGHVS and FQNEAQ. The ends were cut back, 2 bases at V and 3 bases at J, with 11 bases in the middle. The CDR3 spans 14 residues. The CDR3 nucleotides read TGTGCCAGCAGCTTAAGACTAGTCGGCTACGAGCAGTACTTC. It translates to CASSLRLVGYEQYF.

Only a few counts were recorded for this clonotype. The chain couples TRBV24-1 to TRBJ2-1, with D possibly matching TRBD2 (5 bases). The CDR3 loop spans 14 amino acids. Germline V lookup: CDR1 KGHDR, CDR2 SFDVKD. The V gene lost 2 bases and the J gene lost 10 bases, with 14 bases spanning the gap. The DNA for the CDR3 is TGTGCCACCAGTGATTGGATGCTAGCTGACGAGCAGTTCTTC. Translation: CATSDWMLADEQFF.

This clonotype was seen more than once but under ten times. The genes are TRBV7-2 and TRBJ1-2; no clear D. V was shortened by 5 bases and J by 4 bases, with 14 bases between the two germline ends. The germline gives CDR1 SGHTA, CDR2 FQGNSA. The length of the CDR3 is 14 residues. CDR3 sequence (DNA): TGTGCCAGCAGCACCCAACAGCGGAGCTATGGCTACACCTTC. It codes for CASSTQQRSYGYTF.

The rearrangement joins TRBV29-1 to TRBJ1-2; 10 positions match TRBD1. The CDR3 is made up of 12 amino acids. V dropped 3 bases and J dropped 7; count of bases not matched to a gene: 2. CDR1 and CDR2 from the germline V gene are SQVTM and ANQGSEA. The CDR3 DNA reads TGCAGCGTTGAGGACAGGGGGGGTGGCTACACCTTC. Its translation is CSVEDRGGGYTF.

This clonotype has a handful of counts. J is TRBJ1-1 and V is TRBV20-1; no clear D. The length of the CDR3 is 12 residues. Germline lookup yields CDR1 DFQATT and CDR2 SNEGSKA (reference sequence). V was clipped by 4 bases and J by 1 base, with 7 bases between them. In DNA, the CDR3 is TGCAGTGCTAAATTGGGGAACACTGAAGCTTTCTTT. Its protein product is CSAKLGNTEAFF.

This clonotype was detected only a few times. The J gene is TRBJ2-7, the V gene TRBV29-1; 7 nucleotides line up with TRBD1. Trimming removed 5 bases from V and 6 bases from J; junction bases left unmatched: 13. The CDR3 runs 14 residues. Germline V gene lookup returns CDR1 SQVTM and CDR2 ANQGSEA. The CDR3 spells CSVLGTDMTGEQYF. In DNA, the CDR3 is TGCAGCGTTCTAGGGACAGACATGACGGGCGAGCAGTACTTC.

The sample holds a few counts of this clonotype. V and J are TRBV29-1 and TRBJ2-2, with D uncertain. This CDR3 spans 13 amino acids. CDR1 and CDR2 from the germline V gene are SQVTM and ANQGSEA. Trimming left V 6 bases short and J 3 bases short, with 11 bases between. The CDR3 sequence is CSVIRVDTGELFF. CDR3 nucleotides: TGCAGCGTAATTAGGGTGGACACCGGGGAGCTGTTTTTT.

This clonotype was detected only a few times. This chain connects TRBV7-2 to TRBJ2-3; weak D call: TRBD2 (5 bases). Per germline, CDR1 SGHTA and CDR2 FQGNSA. CDR3 length: 18 amino acids. Trimming left V 0 bases short and J 0 bases short, with 16 bases between. The CDR3 loop is CASSLAPVPAASTDTQYF. DNA for the CDR3: TGTGCCAGCAGCTTAGCGCCGGTTCCAGCGGCCAGCACAGATACGCAGTATTTT.

This clonotype was recorded a few times. This chain uses TRBV11-1 with TRBJ2-2; the D call may be TRBD1 or TRBD2 (5 bases each). Trimming removed 1 base at V and 0 bases at J, with 15 bases between. Per germline, CDR1 SGHAT and CDR2 FQDESV (reference sequence). The CDR3 runs 18 residues. The CDR3 sequence: CASSLEGTWRTNTGELFF. The CDR3 DNA reads as TGTGCCAGCAGCTTAGAGGGGACCTGGCGTACGAACACCGGGGAGCTGTTTTTT.

V gene TRBV27 combines with J gene TRBJ2-1, with TRBD2 identical over 9 bases. V trimming: 5 bases; J trimming: 5 bases; junction bases outside the gene matches: 7. The CDR3 has 15 residues. Germline V gene lookup returns CDR1 MNHEY and CDR2 SMNVEV (reference sequence). The CDR3 reads CASSVWAGGNNEQFF. The CDR3 bases are TGTGCCAGCAGTGTTTGGGCGGGAGGGAACAATGAGCAGTTCTTC.

This clonotype was observed a handful of times. The V gene is TRBV6-5, the J gene TRBJ2-7; 7 bases align to TRBD2. V shed 2 bases and J 3 bases; nucleotides not matched to a gene: 4. Per the germline V gene, CDR1 is MNHEY and CDR2 is SVGAGI. This CDR3 has 14 amino acids. The CDR3: CASSYDTSVYEQYF. DNA of the CDR3: TGTGCCAGCAGTTACGATACTAGCGTCTACGAGCAGTACTTC.